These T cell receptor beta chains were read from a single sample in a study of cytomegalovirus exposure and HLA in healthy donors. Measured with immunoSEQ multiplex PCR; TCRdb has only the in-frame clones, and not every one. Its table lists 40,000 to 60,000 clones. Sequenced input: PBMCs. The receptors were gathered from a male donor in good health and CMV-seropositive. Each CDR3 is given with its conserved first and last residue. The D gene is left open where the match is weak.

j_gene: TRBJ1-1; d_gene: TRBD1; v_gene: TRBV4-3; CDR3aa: CASSQLGTDDEAFF; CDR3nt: TGCGCCAGCAGCCAGCTGGGGACAGACGATGAAGCTTTCTTT
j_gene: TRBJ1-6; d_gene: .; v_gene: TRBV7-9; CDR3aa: CASSADSSPLHF; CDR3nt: TGTGCCAGCAGCGCCGACAGTTCACCCCTCCACTTT
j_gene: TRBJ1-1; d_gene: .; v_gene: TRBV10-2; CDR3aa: CASSRANTEAFF; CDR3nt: TGCGCCAGCAGTAGAGCGAACACTGAAGCTTTCTTT
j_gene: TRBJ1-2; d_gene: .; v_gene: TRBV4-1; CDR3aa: CASSQDGAGTAFGYTF; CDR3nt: TGCGCCAGCAGCCAAGATGGCGCAGGTACGGCTTTTGGCTACACCTTC
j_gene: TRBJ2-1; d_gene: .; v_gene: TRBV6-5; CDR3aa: CASSYSTGPTYNEQFF; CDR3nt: TGTGCCAGCAGTTACTCGACAGGCCCGACCTACAATGAGCAGTTCTTC
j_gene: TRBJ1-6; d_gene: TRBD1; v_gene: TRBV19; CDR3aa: CASRGTTGNRNSPLHF; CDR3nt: TGTGCCAGTAGAGGGACGACAGGGAATCGTAATTCACCCCTCCACTTT
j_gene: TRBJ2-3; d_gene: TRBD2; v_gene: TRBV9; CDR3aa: CASSAAGGLADTQYF; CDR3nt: TGTGCCAGCAGCGCCGCGGGGGGGCTTGCAGATACGCAGTATTTT
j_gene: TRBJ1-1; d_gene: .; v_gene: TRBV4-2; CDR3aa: CASSRMGEGSDTEAFF; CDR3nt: TGTGCCAGCAGCCGAATGGGGGAGGGCTCGGACACTGAAGCTTTCTTT
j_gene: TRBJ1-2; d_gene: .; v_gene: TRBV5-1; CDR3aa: CASKSRPGRDYGYTF; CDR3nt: TGCGCCAGCAAATCTCGGCCAGGGAGGGACTATGGCTACACCTTC
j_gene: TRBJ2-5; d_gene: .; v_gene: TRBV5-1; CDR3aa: CASSLVQIQETQYF; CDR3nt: TGCGCCAGCAGCTTGGTACAGATTCAAGAGACCCAGTACTTC
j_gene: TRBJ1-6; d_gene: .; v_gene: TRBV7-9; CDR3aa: CASSFPEGDNSPLHF; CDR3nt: TGTGCCAGCAGCTTTCCGGAGGGAGATAATTCACCCCTCCACTTT
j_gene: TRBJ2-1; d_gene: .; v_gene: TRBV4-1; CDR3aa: CASSQVHPTYNEQFF; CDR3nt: TGCGCCAGCAGCCAAGTACACCCAACCTACAATGAGCAGTTCTTC
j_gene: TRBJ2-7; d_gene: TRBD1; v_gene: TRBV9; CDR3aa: CASSEGQGSSYEQYF; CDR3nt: TGTGCCAGCAGCGAGGGACAGGGGAGCTCCTACGAGCAGTACTTC
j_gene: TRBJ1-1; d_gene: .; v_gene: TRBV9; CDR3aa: CASSQPPKGRTEAFF; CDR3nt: TGTGCCAGCAGCCAGCCCCCTAAGGGGAGGACTGAAGCTTTCTTT
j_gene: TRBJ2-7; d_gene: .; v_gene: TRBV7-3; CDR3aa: CASSSPKWELEYEQYF; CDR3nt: TGTGCCAGCAGCTCCCCCAAATGGGAGTTGGAGTACGAGCAGTACTTC
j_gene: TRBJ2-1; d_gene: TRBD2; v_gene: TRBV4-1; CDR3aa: CASSQTRAGGPYNEQFF; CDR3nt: TGCGCCAGCAGCCAAACCCGAGCGGGGGGGCCTTACAATGAGCAGTTCTTC
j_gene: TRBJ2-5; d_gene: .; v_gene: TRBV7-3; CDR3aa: CASSPRPGETQYF; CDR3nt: TGTGCCAGCAGCCCTAGGCCGGGGGAGACCCAGTACTTC
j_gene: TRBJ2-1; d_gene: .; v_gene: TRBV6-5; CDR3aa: CASRLGPPYNEQFF; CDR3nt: TGTGCCAGCAGACTAGGACCCCCCTACAATGAGCAGTTCTTC
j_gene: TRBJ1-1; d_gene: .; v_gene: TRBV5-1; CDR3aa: CASSLATGNTEAFF; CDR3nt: TGCGCCAGCAGCTTGGCCACAGGGAACACTGAAGCTTTCTTT
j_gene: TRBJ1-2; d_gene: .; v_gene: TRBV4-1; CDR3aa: CASSQDRTNYGYTF; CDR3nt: TGCGCCAGCAGCCAAGATAGGACAAACTATGGCTACACCTTC
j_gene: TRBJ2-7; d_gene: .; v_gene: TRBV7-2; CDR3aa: CASSRLHGGDYEQYF; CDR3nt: TGTGCCAGCAGCCGCCTTCACGGCGGGGACTACGAGCAGTACTTC
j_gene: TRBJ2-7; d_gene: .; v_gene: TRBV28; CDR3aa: CASSLHSRVTYEQYF; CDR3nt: TGTGCCAGCAGTTTACACTCCCGGGTGACCTACGAGCAGTACTTC
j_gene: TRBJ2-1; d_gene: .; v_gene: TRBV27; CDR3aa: CASSPPPSVGLNEQFF; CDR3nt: TGTGCCAGCAGTCCTCCCCCCAGTGTTGGGCTAAATGAGCAGTTCTTC
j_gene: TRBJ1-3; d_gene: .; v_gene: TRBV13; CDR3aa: CASSITGIGNTIYF; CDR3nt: TGTGCCAGCAGCATCACAGGGATCGGAAACACCATATATTTT
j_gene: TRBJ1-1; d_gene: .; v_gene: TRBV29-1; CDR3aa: CSAQPTGEAFF; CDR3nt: TGCAGCGCTCAACCTACAGGTGAAGCTTTCTTT
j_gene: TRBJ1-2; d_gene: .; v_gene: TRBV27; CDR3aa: CASSSTINYGYTF; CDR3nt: TGTGCCAGCAGTTCCACAATTAACTATGGCTACACCTTC
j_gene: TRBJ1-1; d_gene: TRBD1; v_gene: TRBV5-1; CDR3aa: CASSLDRGMNTEAFF; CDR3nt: TGCGCCAGCAGCTTGGACAGGGGTATGAACACTGAAGCTTTCTTT
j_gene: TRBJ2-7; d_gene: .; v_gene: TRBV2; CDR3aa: CASSEAEQGWFYEQYF; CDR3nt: TGTGCCAGCAGTGAAGCGGAACAGGGCTGGTTCTACGAGCAGTACTTC
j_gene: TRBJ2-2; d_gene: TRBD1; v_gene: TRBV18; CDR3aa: CASSTGQELPGELFF; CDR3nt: TGTGCCAGCTCAACGGGACAGGAGTTGCCCGGGGAGCTGTTTTTT
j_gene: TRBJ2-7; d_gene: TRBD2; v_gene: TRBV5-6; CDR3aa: CASSPPGAGGAYEQYF; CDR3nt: TGTGCCAGCAGCCCCCCGGGAGCGGGGGGGGCCTACGAGCAGTACTTC